This T cell receptor beta chain was identified in a study of T-cell reconstitution after alpha-beta-depleted transplantation in children. A library of TCRbeta sequences, prepared with unique molecular identifiers, was generated. MiXCR was run by TCRdb on the PCR reads, yielding one entry per CDR3 protein. Of some 200,000 distinct CDR3 sequences in the sample, about 7% were seen once. A few counts support this clonotype. V was trimmed by 8 bases and J by 0 bases, leaving 7 bases between them. CDR1 is SQVTM, CDR2 ANQGSEA, per germline. CDR3 size: 11 residues. The chain has TRBV29-1 and TRBJ1-1; no firm D call. Sequences were derived from PBMCs, sampled before TCRalphabeta/CD19-depleted stem cell transplant. This receptor was taken from a boy younger than 10 with acute lymphoblastic leukemia, due to receive a stem cell transplant. The DNA of the CDR3 is TGCAGCAGTGAGATGAACACTGAAGCTTTCTTT. The encoded protein is CSSEMNTEAFF.